This T cell receptor (beta chain) appears in the sequencing data of a study of blood T cell repertoires in COVID-19. In the study overall: Donors in the United States, Italy and Spain gave samples during acute or convalescent COVID-19.

Assay used: immunoSEQ multiplex PCR; TCRdb lists only in-frame clones, some missing. The sample carries about 170,000 clones, roughly 84% recorded once. This clone has only one observation. Trimming removed 3 bases from V and 5 bases from J; junction bases left unmatched: 11. CDR1 and CDR2 from the germline V gene are SGHAT and FQNNGV. This CDR3 region has 17 residues. The receptor was derived from an elderly woman with active or convalescent COVID-19. The chain employs TRBV11-2 and TRBJ1-1; 11 positions match TRBD1. The sequenced sample consisted of peripheral blood. CDR3 sequence (DNA): TGTGCCAGCAGCTTCCTCCCCGGGACAGGGGGGGGTACTGAAGCTTTCTTT. Translation gives CASSFLPGTGGGTEAFF.